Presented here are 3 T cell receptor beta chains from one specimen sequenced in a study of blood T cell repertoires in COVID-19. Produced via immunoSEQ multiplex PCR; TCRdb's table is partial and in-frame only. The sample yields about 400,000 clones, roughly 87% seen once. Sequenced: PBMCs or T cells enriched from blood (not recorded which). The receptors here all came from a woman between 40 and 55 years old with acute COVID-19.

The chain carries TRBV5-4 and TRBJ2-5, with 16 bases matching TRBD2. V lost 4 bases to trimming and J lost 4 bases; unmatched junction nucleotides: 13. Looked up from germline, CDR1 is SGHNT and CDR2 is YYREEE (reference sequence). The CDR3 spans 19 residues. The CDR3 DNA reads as TGTGCCAGCAGCCACACCGGGACTAGCGGGGGGGCGGACGTAGAGACCCAGTACTTC. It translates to CASSHTGTSGGADVETQYF.

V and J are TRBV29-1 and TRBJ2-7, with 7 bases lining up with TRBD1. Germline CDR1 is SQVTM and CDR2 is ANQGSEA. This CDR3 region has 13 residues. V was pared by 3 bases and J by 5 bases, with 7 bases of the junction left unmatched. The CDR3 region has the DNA TGCAGCGTTGACCCGACAGGGATGAACGAGCAGTACTTC. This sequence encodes CSVDPTGMNEQYF.

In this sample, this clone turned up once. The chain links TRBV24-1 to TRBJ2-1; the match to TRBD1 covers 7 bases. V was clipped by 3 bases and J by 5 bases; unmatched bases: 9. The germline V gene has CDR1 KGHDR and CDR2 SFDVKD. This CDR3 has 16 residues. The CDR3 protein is CATSDQGVSPNNEQFF. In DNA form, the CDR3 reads TGTGCCACCAGTGATCAGGGGGTATCCCCTAACAATGAGCAGTTCTTC.